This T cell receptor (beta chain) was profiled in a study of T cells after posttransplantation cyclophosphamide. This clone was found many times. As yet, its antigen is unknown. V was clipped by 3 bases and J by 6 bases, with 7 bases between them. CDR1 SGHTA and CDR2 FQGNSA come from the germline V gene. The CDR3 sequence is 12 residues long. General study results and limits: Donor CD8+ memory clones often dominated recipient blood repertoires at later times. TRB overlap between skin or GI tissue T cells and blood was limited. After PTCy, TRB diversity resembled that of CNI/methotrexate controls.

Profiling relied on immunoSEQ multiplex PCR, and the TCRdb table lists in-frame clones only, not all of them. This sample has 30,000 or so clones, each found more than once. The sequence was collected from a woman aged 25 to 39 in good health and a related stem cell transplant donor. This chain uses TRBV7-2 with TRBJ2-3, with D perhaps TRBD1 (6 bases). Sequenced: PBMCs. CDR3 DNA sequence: TGTGCCAGCAGCTTTGGACAGGATACGCAGTATTTT. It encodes CASSFGQDTQYF.